The rows below give T cell receptor beta chains drawn from one sample of a study of blood T cell repertoires in COVID-19. Using immunoSEQ multiplex PCR, the repertoire was profiled, and TCRdb retains in-frame clones only, with some absent. Of about 150,000 clones in the sample, roughly 87% were seen once. The source material was peripheral blood. The receptors stem from a woman between 45 and 65 years old with acute or convalescent COVID-19. Both conserved end residues are part of each CDR3. D genes are given only for firm matches. Only part of the rows carry a size: once, few, many, or a class if the clone is expanded.

size: .; D: TRBD2; J: TRBJ2-3; V: TRBV7-2; DNA: TGTGCCAGCAGCACTAGCGGGGGGTTAGCAGATACGCAGTATTTT; CDR3: CASSTSGGLADTQYF
size: .; D: TRBD1; J: TRBJ1-4; V: TRBV7-9; DNA: TGTGCCAGCAGATATGTCGGGGACAGGGGCCCTATTAATGAAAAACTGTTTTTT; CDR3: CASRYVGDRGPINEKLFF
size: .; D: TRBD1; J: TRBJ2-7; V: TRBV5-1; DNA: TGCGCCAGCAGCTTGGATGGGACAGTGGCCTACGAGCAGTACTTC; CDR3: CASSLDGTVAYEQYF
size: .; D: TRBD2; J: TRBJ2-2; V: TRBV5-4; DNA: TGTGCCAGCAGCTTGGACGGGGGGGCCATCCCCGGGGAGCTGTTTTTT; CDR3: CASSLDGGAIPGELFF
size: .; D: .; J: TRBJ1-6; V: TRBV30; DNA: TGTGCCTGGAGTGTACGGAGGGATTATAATTCACCCCTCCACTTT; CDR3: CAWSVRRDYNSPLHF
size: .; D: TRBD2; J: TRBJ2-3; V: TRBV11-3; DNA: TGTGCCAGCAGCTTAGGGGCGGGAGACGCAGATACGCAGTATTTT; CDR3: CASSLGAGDADTQYF
size: .; D: .; J: TRBJ2-1; V: TRBV9; DNA: TGTGCCAGCAGCCCCCGCGGGGGCAGCTCCTACAATGAGCAGTTCTTC; CDR3: CASSPRGGSSYNEQFF
size: .; D: .; J: TRBJ2-1; V: TRBV7-9; DNA: TGTGCCAGCAGCTCTCCCTTAGGGGGAAGGACCTACAATGAGCAGTTCTTC; CDR3: CASSSPLGGRTYNEQFF
size: .; D: .; J: TRBJ1-3; V: TRBV4-1; DNA: TGCGCCAGCAGCCAAGATGGAGGATCGGACACCATATATTTT; CDR3: CASSQDGGSDTIYF
size: .; D: .; J: TRBJ1-5; V: TRBV5-6; DNA: TGTGCCAGCAGCTTGTCCGGTTTCGGGCAGCCCCAGCATTTT; CDR3: CASSLSGFGQPQHF
size: .; D: .; J: TRBJ2-3; V: TRBV5-1; DNA: TGCGCCAGCAGCTTGCTCGGGAGTGGCACAGATACGCAGTATTTT; CDR3: CASSLLGSGTDTQYF
size: once; D: .; J: TRBJ2-3; V: TRBV3-1/TRBV3-2; DNA: TGTGCCAGCAGCCAAGCTACCCACAGCACAGATACGCAGTATTTT; CDR3: CASSQATHSTDTQYF
size: .; D: .; J: TRBJ2-3; V: TRBV19; DNA: TGTGCCAGTAGTATTGGACAGATCCAGGGAGATACGCAGTATTTT; CDR3: CASSIGQIQGDTQYF